This T cell receptor (beta chain) was recovered during a study of blood T cell repertoires in COVID-19. Per the original data handling: Reference gene primer amplification in the assay estimated nucleated cell counts. TCRdb's table, derived via immunoSEQ multiplex PCR, lists solely in-frame clones and lacks some. From that table come the V and J calls and clone size; the DNA was used to work out D and trimming. The sample has approximately 60,000 clones, 82% seen once. Trimming left V 0 bases short and J 5 bases short, with 13 bases between. Germline assignment: CDR1 MNHEY and CDR2 SVGAGI. There are 15 residues in the CDR3.

The origin of this receptor is a woman of 80 years or more with acute or convalescent COVID-19. The specimen sequenced was peripheral blood. The J gene is TRBJ1-2, the V gene TRBV6-5; no clear D. The CDR3 nucleotides read TGTGCCAGCAGTTACTCGAGGTTGGCACTTTATGGCTACACCTTC. It is translated as CASSYSRLALYGYTF.